The 28 T cell receptor beta chains below were found in one sample sequenced in a study of cytomegalovirus exposure and HLA in healthy donors. Measured with immunoSEQ multiplex PCR; TCRdb has only the in-frame clones, and not every one. The table records 140,000 or so clones, nearly 90% of them present only once. Material: PBMCs. All receptors derive from a woman aged 18-29 years in good health and CMV-seropositive.

This clone has only a few counts. The chain recombines TRBV4-2 with TRBJ2-7; 7 positions match TRBD2. V lost 1 base, J lost 3 bases, and 12 bases stayed unmatched. The germline V gene has CDR1 LGHNA and CDR2 YNFKEQ. This CDR3 region has 17 residues. The CDR3 is CASSQGPSGGGVYEQYF. CDR3 in DNA: TGTGCCAGCAGCCAAGGTCCCAGCGGCGGGGGTGTCTACGAGCAGTACTTC.

This rearrangement joins TRBV27 to TRBJ1-1; no clear D gene. V lost 6 bases, J lost 1 base, and 12 bases lay in between. Germline CDR1 and CDR2: MNHEY and SMNVEV (reference sequence). The CDR3 is made up of 14 amino acids. The CDR3 spells CASSSHTTNTEAFF. CDR3 DNA sequence: TGTGCCAGCAGCTCCCACACAACGAACACTGAAGCTTTCTTT.

This clone was seen once. The V and J genes are TRBV6-1 and TRBJ2-1; TRBD1 matches at 7 bases. The CDR3 covers 15 residues. V lost 6 bases to trimming and J lost 1 base; unmatched junction nucleotides: 6. The germline CDR1 and CDR2 sequences are MNHNS and SASEGT. CDR3 in amino acids: CASRTPGQSYNEQFF. For the CDR3, the DNA is TGTGCCAGCAGAACCCCGGGACAGTCCTACAATGAGCAGTTCTTC.

In its sample, this clone was seen once. This chain uses TRBV4-1 with TRBJ1-2; no clear D. CDR1 and CDR2 (germline): MGHRA, YSYEKL. This CDR3 region has 14 residues. V lost 0 bases and J 4 bases, leaving 9 bases between the germline ends. CDR3 protein: CASSQDTAGYGYTF. CDR3 DNA sequence: TGCGCCAGCAGCCAAGATACGGCAGGCTATGGCTACACCTTC.

The genes are TRBV5-1 and TRBJ1-2, with no clear D. Trimming stripped 5 bases from V and 8 bases from J, with 19 bases between. This CDR3 is 14 amino acids long. Germline lookup yields CDR1 SGHRS and CDR2 YFSETQ. In DNA, the CDR3 is TGCGCCAGCAGATATGGCGTGCACCCAGGAGGCTACACCTTC. Amino acids: CASRYGVHPGGYTF. Variable domain in full (rest from reference TRBV5-1 and TRBJ1-2): KAGVTQTPRYLIKTRGQQVTLSCSPISGHRSVSWYQQTPGQGLQFLFEYFSETQRNKGNFPGRFSGRQFSNSRSEMNVSTLELGDSALYLCASRYGVHPGGYTFGSGTRLTVV.

The J gene is TRBJ2-7, the V gene TRBV2; 9 nucleotides line up with TRBD2. The J segment lost 2 bases and the V segment lost 8 bases, leaving 19 bases of the junction unmatched. This CDR3 is built from 18 residues. Germline values: CDR1 SNHLY, CDR2 FYNNEI. CDR3 DNA sequence: TGTGCCAGCCTTAGCGGGACACAACTAGCGGGCTCGACCTACGAGCAGTACTTC. Its protein is CASLSGTQLAGSTYEQYF.

This chain uses TRBV7-6 with TRBJ2-3; TRBD2 agrees at 10 bases. V gave up 5 bases and J gave up 5 bases; unmatched junction bases: 7. The CDR3 is 15 amino acids. Per germline, CDR1 SGHVS and CDR2 FNYEAQ. The CDR3 is CASSPSGGEVDTQYF. CDR3 sequence (DNA): TGTGCCAGCAGCCCAAGCGGGGGGGAAGTAGATACGCAGTATTTT.

The chain couples TRBV5-6 to TRBJ1-2, with D tentatively TRBD1 (5 bases). CDR1 is SGHDT, CDR2 YYEEEE, per germline. The length of the CDR3 is 17 residues. V gave up 1 base and J gave up 0 bases, with 16 bases separating them. CDR3 amino acids: CASSLKRLGDSNYGYTF. The DNA of the CDR3 is TGTGCCAGCAGCTTGAAAAGATTAGGGGATTCTAACTATGGCTACACCTTC.

The CDR3 protein is CASSLSTDTQYF. The CDR3, as DNA: TGTGCCAGCAGCCTGAGCACAGATACGCAGTATTTT. V and J are TRBV7-2 and TRBJ2-3; D is undetermined. The CDR3 has 12 amino acids. V was trimmed by 5 bases and J by 0 bases, leaving 3 bases between them. Germline V CDR1 and CDR2: SGHTA, FQGNSA.

V and J are TRBV7-8 and TRBJ1-5, with TRBD1 matching over 12 bases. The V gene's germline CDR1 is SGHVS and CDR2 FQNEAQ. Trimming cost V 4 bases and J 3 bases; bases outside gene matches: 4. The CDR3 covers 16 residues. The CDR3 DNA reads TGTGCCAGCAGCTCTAGGGACAGGGGGCCCAATCAGCCCCAGCATTTT. Protein sequence: CASSSRDRGPNQPQHF.

The chain has TRBV19 and TRBJ1-2; 11 bases are shared with TRBD1. This CDR3 spans 14 amino acids. The V gene end was trimmed by 4 bases and the J gene end by 8 bases; junction bases not matched to a gene: 6. CDR1 and CDR2 from the germline V gene are LNHDA and SQIVND (reference sequence). CDR3 sequence (DNA): TGTGCCAGTAGTACTCGGACAGGGGGCGCGGGCTACACCTTC. This gives the protein CASSTRTGGAGYTF.

The chain links TRBV6-5 to TRBJ2-1; 10 nucleotides align to TRBD1. Trimming took 2 bases from V and 6 from J; bases not matched to a gene: 4. The CDR3 runs 15 residues. Germline CDR1 and CDR2: MNHEY and SVGAGI. The CDR3 sequence is CASSYGTGASNEQFF. The CDR3 DNA reads as TGTGCCAGCAGTTACGGGACAGGGGCCTCCAATGAGCAGTTCTTC.

The count of this clone is one. This chain connects TRBV2 to TRBJ2-2, with TRBD1 as a possible D gene (6 bases). The CDR3 spans 16 residues. The V gene's germline CDR1 is SNHLY and CDR2 FYNNEI. V dropped 6 bases and J dropped 3 bases, with 17 bases sitting between them. The CDR3 DNA sequence: TGTGCCAGCAGCCGAGGACAGAAACAACACACCGGGGAGCTGTTTTTT. Residues: CASSRGQKQHTGELFF.

V is TRBV9 and J is TRBJ2-5; D unresolved. This CDR3 contains 15 residues. Germline CDR1 and CDR2: SGDLS and YYNGEE. The V end was cut by 1 base, the J end by 3 bases, with 13 bases between. The CDR3 is CASSVNPRFEETQYF. The DNA of the CDR3 is TGTGCCAGCAGCGTAAACCCCAGGTTTGAAGAGACCCAGTACTTC.

The chain is built from TRBV6-6 and TRBJ2-1; 7 nucleotides match TRBD2. CDR3 length: 15 residues. Trimming cost V 4 bases and J 5 bases; bases outside gene matches: 8. Germline CDR1 is MNHNY and CDR2 is SVGAGI (reference sequence). CDR3 protein: CASSLGLEENNEQFF. CDR3 nucleotides: TGTGCCAGCAGTTTAGGACTAGAGGAAAACAATGAGCAGTTCTTC.

The chain employs TRBV7-6 and TRBJ2-7; D might be TRBD1 (6 bases). The germline CDR1 and CDR2 sequences are SGHVS and FNYEAQ. Trimming pared 1 base from V and 3 bases from J, leaving 7 bases between. The CDR3 sequence is 13 residues long. The CDR3 DNA reads TGTGCCAGCAGCTTAGTAGGGGGCTACGAGCAGTACTTC. Protein: CASSLVGGYEQYF.

The chain uses TRBV23-1 and TRBJ2-5, with 12 positions matching TRBD1. TRBV23-1 is an ORF, with its function uncertain. This CDR3 region has 17 residues. V gave up 3 bases and J gave up 4 bases; unmatched junction bases: 9. The CDR3 region has the DNA TGCGCCAGCAGTCATCCGCGGGGACAGGGGGCGAGAGAGACCCAGTACTTC. Its translation is CASSHPRGQGARETQYF.

The CDR3 nucleotides read TGTGCCAGCAGTTTATCGGCAGGGGGCTTGACCACTGAAGCTTTCTTT. Protein product: CASSLSAGGLTTEAFF. The chain has TRBV27 and TRBJ1-1; 8 nucleotides line up with TRBD1. Germline CDR1 is MNHEY and CDR2 is SMNVEV (reference sequence). The CDR3 covers 16 residues. V dropped 0 bases and J dropped 4; count of bases not matched to a gene: 7.

The CDR3 nucleotides are TGTGCCAGCAGTGACGTACCCTCCGGGACTTTCGACTACGAGCAGTACTTC. Its protein product is CASSDVPSGTFDYEQYF. The V call is TRBV6-4, the J call TRBJ2-7; tentatively, D is TRBD2 (6 bases). Germline V gene sequence: CDR1 MRHNA, CDR2 SNTAGT. The V end was cut by 2 bases, the J end by 3 bases, with 20 bases between. This CDR3 has 17 residues.

A single count supports this clone. This chain joins TRBV15 and TRBJ1-2; tentative D call: TRBD1 (6 bases). This CDR3 spans 17 amino acids. The germline gives CDR1 LNHNV, CDR2 YYDKDF (reference sequence). V lost 0 bases to trimming and J lost 5 bases, with 19 bases between them. The CDR3 reads CATSRDRSIAGAYGYTF. The CDR3 region has the DNA TGTGCCACCAGCAGAGATAGGTCGATCGCGGGGGCTTATGGCTACACCTTC.

This clone has just one count. A junction end diverges from the germline sequence, so it may reflect a read error. The chain recombines TRBV7-9 with TRBJ1-2, with D unresolved. The CDR3 covers 13 residues. The germline V gene has CDR1 SEHNR and CDR2 FQNEAQ (reference sequence). DNA for the CDR3: TGTGCCAGCAGCTTAGTGGGCGCCTCGATACTCCCATTC. This gives the protein CASSLVGASILPF. Variable domain in full (rest from reference TRBV7-9 and TRBJ1-2): DTGVSQNPRHKITKRGQNVTFRCDPISEHNRLYWYRQTLGQGPEFLTYFQNEAQLEKSRLLSDRFSAERPKGSFSTLEIQRTEQGDSAMYLCASSLVGASILPFGSGTRLTVV.

This clone was seen once. The chain couples TRBV5-1 to TRBJ2-4; no clear D. The CDR3 is made up of 16 amino acids. Trimming removed 3 bases from V and 0 bases from J, with 13 bases in between. The V gene's germline CDR1 is SGHRS and CDR2 YFSETQ. The CDR3 DNA reads as TGCGCCAGCAGCTCCGGTCCCATTCTAGCCAAAAACATTCAGTACTTC. Residues: CASSSGPILAKNIQYF.

This chain connects TRBV15 to TRBJ1-5, with 8 bases that match TRBD1. J lost 9 bases, V lost 0 bases, and 10 bases had no gene match. The germline gives CDR1 LNHNV, CDR2 YYDKDF (reference sequence). CDR3 length: 16 amino acids. The CDR3, as DNA: TGTGCCACCAGCAGAGATAAAGAACAGGGGGTAGGGCCCCAGCATTTT. Protein: CATSRDKEQGVGPQHF. Supplemented by reference TRBV15 and TRBJ1-5, the full variable domain reads DAMVIQNPRYQVTQFGKPVTLSCSQTLNHNVMYWYQQKSSQAPKLLFHYYDKDFNNEADTPDNFQSRRPNTSFCFLDIRSPGLGDTAMYLCATSRDKEQGVGPQHFGDGTRLSIL.

The chain links TRBV7-2 to TRBJ2-1; a weak D match, TRBD2 (5 bases). Germline V gene data show CDR1 as SGHTA and CDR2 as FQGNSA. Deletions cut 5 bases from V and 0 bases from J, with 11 bases between. CDR3 length equals 15 residues. CDR3 bases: TGTGCCAGCAGCAGGACTCAAAGCTCCTACAATGAGCAGTTCTTC. Encoded protein: CASSRTQSSYNEQFF.

The chain couples TRBV19 to TRBJ2-1; the match to TRBD1 covers 7 bases. This CDR3 comprises 14 residues. Germline lookup yields CDR1 LNHDA and CDR2 SQIVND (reference sequence). The junction had 5 bases not matched to a gene; V was cut back by 7 bases and J by 2 bases. CDR3: CASKEGATYNEQFF. The CDR3 DNA is TGTGCCAGTAAAGAGGGGGCAACCTACAATGAGCAGTTCTTC.

V gene TRBV5-1 combines with J gene TRBJ2-7, with a possible D match to TRBD2 (5 bases). CDR1 is SGHRS and CDR2 is YFSETQ in the germline V gene. V shed 0 bases and J shed 9 bases, with 16 bases lying between them. CDR3 size: 14 residues. The CDR3, as DNA: TGCGCCAGCAGCTTGGAGGCCGTTAGCGCCGCGCAGTACTTC. It specifies CASSLEAVSAAQYF.

The CDR3 here is CASSLSLSYGYTF. CDR3 nucleotides: TGTGCCAGCAGTTTATCTCTCTCTTATGGCTACACCTTC. This chain joins TRBV27 and TRBJ1-2, with D hard to call. Germline loops: CDR1 MNHEY, CDR2 SMNVEV (reference sequence). The CDR3 contains 13 residues. Trimming shortened V by 0 bases and J by 5 bases, and 7 bases separated the two germline ends.

The chain couples TRBV19 to TRBJ1-1; D is uncertain. This CDR3 spans 16 amino acids. Germline CDR1 reads LNHDA; CDR2 reads SQIVND (reference sequence). The V and J ends lost 4 bases and 2 bases respectively, with 17 bases between them. CDR3 residues: CASSRISPRGNTEAFF. The CDR3 DNA is TGTGCCAGTAGTAGGATCAGCCCCCGGGGTAACACTGAAGCTTTCTTT.